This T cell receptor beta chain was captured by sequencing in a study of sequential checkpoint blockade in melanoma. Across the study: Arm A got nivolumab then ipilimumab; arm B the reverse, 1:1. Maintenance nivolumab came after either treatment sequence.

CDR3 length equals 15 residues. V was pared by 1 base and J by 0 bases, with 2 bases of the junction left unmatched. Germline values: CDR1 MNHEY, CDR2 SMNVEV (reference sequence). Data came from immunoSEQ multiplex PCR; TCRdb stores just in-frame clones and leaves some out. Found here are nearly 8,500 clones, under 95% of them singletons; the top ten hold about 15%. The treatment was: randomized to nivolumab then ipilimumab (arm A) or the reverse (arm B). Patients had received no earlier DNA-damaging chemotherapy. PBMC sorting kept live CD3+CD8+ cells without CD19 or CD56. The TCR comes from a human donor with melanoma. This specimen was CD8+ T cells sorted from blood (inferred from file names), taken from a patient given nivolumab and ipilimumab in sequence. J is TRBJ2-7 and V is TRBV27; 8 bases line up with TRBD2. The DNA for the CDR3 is TGTGCCAGCAGTTTATTGAGCGGGAGCTCCTACGAGCAGTACTTC. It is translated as CASSLLSGSSYEQYF.